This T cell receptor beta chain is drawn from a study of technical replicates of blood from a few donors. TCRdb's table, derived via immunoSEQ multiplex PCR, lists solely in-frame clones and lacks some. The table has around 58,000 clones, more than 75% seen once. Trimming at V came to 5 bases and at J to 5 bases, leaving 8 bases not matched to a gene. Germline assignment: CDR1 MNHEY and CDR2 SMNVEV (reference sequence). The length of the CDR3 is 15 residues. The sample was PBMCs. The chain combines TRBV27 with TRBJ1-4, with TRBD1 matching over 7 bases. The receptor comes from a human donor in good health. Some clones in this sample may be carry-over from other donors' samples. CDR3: CASSPMGQLNEKLFF. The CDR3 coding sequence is TGTGCCAGCAGTCCAATGGGACAGTTGAATGAAAAACTGTTTTTT.